Listed below are T cell receptor beta chains from one sample, sequenced in a study of spatial heterogeneity in lung cancer. TCRdb re-called the 5' RACE reads through MiXCR, storing one row per CDR3 protein. This sample has about 36,000 distinct CDR3 sequences; roughly 7.8% occur once, and the top ten carry over 8%. The sample was PBMCs, taken at follow-up. The receptors were gathered from a male donor with early-stage non-small cell lung cancer. The CDR3 runs from the conserved cysteine through the conserved F or W. The order of the fields is V gene, J gene, D gene, clone size, CDR3 protein, CDR3 DNA. The D gene is left open where the match is weak. Not every row has a clone size; where given, it reads once, few, many or a size class.

V: TRBV7-9
J: TRBJ1-1
D: TRBD1
size: many
CDR3: CASSSGQGMNTEAFF
DNA: TGTGCCAGCAGCTCCGGACAGGGCATGAACACTGAAGCTTTCTTT

V: TRBV5-1
J: TRBJ1-1
D: .
size: many
CDR3: CASSLDSMNTEAFF
DNA: TGCGCCAGCAGCTTGGACAGCATGAACACTGAAGCTTTCTTT

V: TRBV20-1
J: TRBJ2-3
D: TRBD2
size: many
CDR3: CSAVTSGSTDTQYF
DNA: TGCAGTGCTGTGACTAGCGGATCGACAGATACGCAGTATTTT

V: TRBV11-2
J: TRBJ2-7
D: TRBD1
size: many
CDR3: CASSQQGAGEQYF
DNA: TGTGCCAGCAGCCAACAGGGGGCTGGAGAGCAGTACTTC

V: TRBV28
J: TRBJ2-2
D: TRBD2
size: .
CDR3: CASSPSGTMNTGELFF
DNA: TGTGCCAGCAGCCCTTCCGGGACTATGAACACCGGGGAGCTGTTTTTT

V: TRBV20-1
J: TRBJ1-5
D: .
size: many
CDR3: CSAPAGGEQPQHF
DNA: TGCAGTGCTCCGGCGGGGGGCGAACAGCCCCAGCATTTT

V: TRBV3-1
J: TRBJ2-2
D: TRBD2
size: many
CDR3: CASSQDPRLAGVDRTGELFF
DNA: TGTGCCAGCAGCCAAGATCCTCGGCTAGCGGGGGTAGACAGGACCGGGGAGCTGTTTTTT

V: TRBV27
J: TRBJ1-5
D: .
size: many
CDR3: CASSWASNQPQHF
DNA: TGTGCCAGCAGCTGGGCCTCCAATCAGCCCCAGCATTTT

V: TRBV12-3/TRBV12-4
J: TRBJ1-2
D: TRBD1
size: many
CDR3: CASSPGTGEFRSYTF
DNA: TGTGCCAGCAGTCCCGGGACAGGGGAGTTCCGGAGCTACACCTTC

V: TRBV20-1
J: TRBJ1-1
D: TRBD1
size: many
CDR3: CSARLSGTGDGTEAFF
DNA: TGCAGTGCTAGACTTTCCGGGACAGGGGACGGGACTGAAGCTTTCTTT

V: TRBV7-9
J: TRBJ2-7
D: .
size: many
CDR3: CASSPLGQEANYEQYF
DNA: TGTGCCAGCAGCCCGCTCGGGCAGGAGGCCAACTACGAGCAGTACTTC

V: TRBV20-1
J: TRBJ1-2
D: .
size: many
CDR3: CSARDWVGASGYTF
DNA: TGCAGTGCTAGAGATTGGGTGGGGGCTAGTGGCTACACCTTC

V: TRBV7-3
J: TRBJ2-1
D: .
size: few
CDR3: CASGQPNNEQFF
DNA: TGTGCCAGTGGACAGCCGAACAATGAGCAGTTCTTC

V: TRBV7-2
J: TRBJ1-6
D: .
size: many
CDR3: CASSLTGWALHF
DNA: TGTGCCAGCAGCTTGACAGGATGGGCCCTCCACTTT

V: TRBV20-1
J: TRBJ2-7
D: TRBD2
size: many
CDR3: CSASPWSSGGTSSAYEQYF
DNA: TGCAGTGCTAGCCCCTGGTCCAGCGGGGGGACGTCCAGCGCCTACGAGCAGTACTTC

V: TRBV5-6
J: TRBJ2-1
D: .
size: many
CDR3: CASSGGTYNEQFF
DNA: TGTGCCAGCAGCGGCGGGACATACAATGAGCAGTTCTTC

V: TRBV6-4
J: TRBJ2-2
D: TRBD2
size: .
CDR3: CASPSFGGGTGELFF
DNA: TGTGCCAGCCCAAGTTTTGGGGGGGGGACCGGGGAGCTGTTTTTT

V: TRBV18
J: TRBJ1-4
D: .
size: many
CDR3: CASSPALEQGDEKLFF
DNA: TGTGCCAGCTCACCCGCACTAGAACAGGGAGATGAAAAACTGTTTTTT

V: TRBV5-1
J: TRBJ1-2
D: TRBD1
size: many
CDR3: CASSIRDRANYGYTF
DNA: TGCGCCAGCAGCATCCGGGACAGGGCTAACTATGGCTACACCTTC

V: TRBV5-1
J: TRBJ2-1
D: TRBD1
size: many
CDR3: CASSLVGQGGNNEQFF
DNA: TGCGCCAGCAGCTTGGTTGGACAGGGGGGTAACAATGAGCAGTTCTTC

V: TRBV6-5
J: TRBJ2-2
D: .
size: many
CDR3: CASRSHMGTGELFF
DNA: TGTGCCAGCAGATCGCATATGGGCACCGGGGAGCTGTTTTTT

V: TRBV20-1
J: TRBJ2-5
D: .
size: many
CDR3: CSAGPGSQETQYF
DNA: TGCAGTGCCGGGCCAGGGTCCCAAGAGACCCAGTACTTC

V: TRBV7-9
J: TRBJ1-4
D: .
size: many
CDR3: CASGPATNEKLFF
DNA: TGTGCCAGCGGTCCTGCAACTAATGAAAAACTGTTTTTT

V: TRBV20-1
J: TRBJ2-7
D: .
size: many
CDR3: CSARAASFYEQYF
DNA: TGCAGTGCTAGAGCGGCTAGTTTCTACGAGCAGTACTTC

V: TRBV5-1
J: TRBJ2-7
D: .
size: many
CDR3: CASNLQPGHSYEQYF
DNA: TGCGCCAGCAACTTACAACCCGGTCACTCCTACGAGCAGTACTTC

V: TRBV6-1
J: TRBJ1-3
D: .
size: many
CDR3: CASSEVGQAGNTIYF
DNA: TGTGCCAGCAGTGAAGTTGGGCAGGCTGGAAACACCATATATTTT

V: TRBV7-9
J: TRBJ2-2
D: TRBD1
size: many
CDR3: CASSGRTGMGTGELFF
DNA: TGTGCCAGCAGCGGGCGGACAGGGATGGGCACCGGGGAGCTGTTTTTT

V: TRBV29-1
J: TRBJ2-2
D: TRBD1
size: few
CDR3: CSVLGQLNTGELFF
DNA: TGCAGCGTTTTGGGACAGTTGAACACCGGGGAGCTGTTTTTT

V: TRBV6-2/TRBV6-3
J: TRBJ1-1
D: TRBD1
size: many
CDR3: CASGKTGGTEAFF
DNA: TGTGCCAGCGGCAAGACAGGGGGGACTGAAGCTTTCTTT

V: TRBV5-4
J: TRBJ2-1
D: TRBD2
size: few
CDR3: CASSLASGGIYNEQFF
DNA: TGTGCCAGCAGCTTGGCTAGCGGGGGGATCTACAATGAGCAGTTCTTC

V: TRBV28
J: TRBJ1-1
D: .
size: many
CDR3: CASSLEGTEAFF
DNA: TGTGCCAGCAGTTTAGAGGGGACTGAAGCTTTCTTT

V: TRBV12-3/TRBV12-4
J: TRBJ1-2
D: .
size: many
CDR3: CASSFVAGYGYTF
DNA: TGTGCCAGCAGTTTTGTAGCTGGCTATGGCTACACCTTC

V: TRBV5-1
J: TRBJ2-7
D: .
size: many
CDR3: CASSAGGKYEQYF
DNA: TGCGCCAGCAGTGCAGGGGGGAAGTACGAGCAGTACTTC

V: TRBV29-1
J: TRBJ2-3
D: .
size: few
CDR3: CSVEGTEPTDTQYF
DNA: TGCAGCGTTGAAGGGACAGAACCCACAGATACGCAGTATTTT

V: TRBV7-9
J: TRBJ1-5
D: .
size: .
CDR3: CASSLGTVQNQPQHF
DNA: TGTGCCAGCAGCTTAGGGACAGTGCAGAATCAGCCCCAGCATTTT

V: TRBV19
J: TRBJ2-7
D: TRBD1
size: once
CDR3: CATRQGYEQYF
DNA: TGTGCCACTAGACAGGGCTACGAGCAGTACTTC

V: TRBV4-2
J: TRBJ2-1
D: TRBD2
size: many
CDR3: CASSQWTSSYNEQFF
DNA: TGTGCCAGCAGCCAGTGGACTAGCAGCTACAATGAGCAGTTCTTC

V: TRBV7-9
J: TRBJ2-4
D: .
size: many
CDR3: CASSLSDREGNIQYF
DNA: TGTGCCAGCAGCTTATCGGACAGGGAGGGAAACATTCAGTACTTC

V: TRBV5-1
J: TRBJ1-5
D: TRBD1
size: many
CDR3: CASRPGQGGEPQHF
DNA: TGCGCCAGCAGACCGGGACAGGGCGGGGAGCCCCAGCATTTT

V: TRBV7-9
J: TRBJ2-1
D: .
size: many
CDR3: CASSTVGEAHEQFF
DNA: TGTGCCAGCAGCACGGTCGGGGAGGCGCATGAGCAGTTCTTC

V: TRBV5-1
J: TRBJ2-2
D: .
size: many
CDR3: CASSLTLTGELFF
DNA: TGCGCCAGCAGCTTGACCCTAACCGGGGAGCTGTTTTTT

V: TRBV29-1
J: TRBJ2-7
D: .
size: many
CDR3: CSVGAGTGYEQYF
DNA: TGCAGCGTTGGGGCCGGGACGGGCTACGAGCAGTACTTC

V: TRBV24-1
J: TRBJ2-5
D: TRBD2
size: many
CDR3: CATSPGLAEGETQYF
DNA: TGTGCCACCAGCCCGGGACTAGCGGAGGGGGAGACCCAGTACTTC

V: TRBV20-1
J: TRBJ1-6
D: .
size: few
CDR3: CSARDGGVPLHF
DNA: TGCAGTGCTAGGGACGGCGGCGTACCCCTCCACTTT

V: TRBV4-2
J: TRBJ2-7
D: TRBD1
size: many
CDR3: CASSHEDRGDEQYF
DNA: TGTGCCAGCAGCCACGAAGACAGGGGGGACGAGCAGTACTTC

V: TRBV12-3/TRBV12-4
J: TRBJ1-2
D: .
size: many
CDR3: CASSLSGGGYTF
DNA: TGTGCCAGCAGTTTATCCGGGGGTGGCTACACCTTC

V: TRBV7-9
J: TRBJ2-3
D: .
size: many
CDR3: CASSVDAAWRTDTQYF
DNA: TGTGCCAGCAGCGTAGATGCAGCCTGGCGCACAGATACGCAGTATTTT

V: TRBV9
J: TRBJ1-1
D: TRBD1
size: many
CDR3: CASTRTGGYTEAFF
DNA: TGTGCCAGCACCAGGACAGGGGGCTACACTGAAGCTTTCTTT

V: TRBV5-1
J: TRBJ2-1
D: TRBD2
size: many
CDR3: CASSLVVAGGRNEQFF
DNA: TGCGCCAGCAGCTTGGTTGTGGCGGGGGGGCGAAATGAGCAGTTCTTC

V: TRBV6-6
J: TRBJ2-7
D: TRBD1
size: many
CDR3: CASSYSAGQGAGQYF
DNA: TGTGCCAGCAGTTACTCTGCGGGACAGGGGGCCGGGCAGTACTTC

V: TRBV27
J: TRBJ2-2
D: .
size: many
CDR3: CASSLKASINTGELFF
DNA: TGTGCCAGCAGTTTAAAGGCCAGTATCAACACCGGGGAGCTGTTTTTT

V: TRBV30
J: TRBJ1-4
D: TRBD1
size: .
CDR3: CAWSGNRGSNEKLFF
DNA: TGTGCCTGGAGTGGAAACAGGGGATCTAATGAAAAACTGTTTTTT

V: TRBV27
J: TRBJ1-3
D: .
size: many
CDR3: CASSLTGTSGNTIYF
DNA: TGTGCCAGCAGTCTCACCGGGACTTCAGGAAACACCATATATTTT

V: TRBV18
J: TRBJ2-6
D: .
size: many
CDR3: CASSPRKSQNPTF
DNA: TGTGCCAGCTCACCCCGGAAGAGCCAAAACCCGACTTTC

V: TRBV7-2
J: TRBJ2-3
D: .
size: many
CDR3: CASSSSYTDTQYF
DNA: TGTGCCAGCAGCTCGAGCTACACAGATACGCAGTATTTT

V: TRBV28
J: TRBJ2-7
D: TRBD1
size: .
CDR3: CASSSIGTEYEQYF
DNA: TGTGCCAGCAGTTCCATAGGGACAGAGTACGAGCAGTACTTC

V: TRBV6-1
J: TRBJ2-7
D: .
size: many
CDR3: CASSEHRSYEQYF
DNA: TGTGCCAGCAGTGAACACAGGTCCTACGAGCAGTACTTC

V: TRBV21-1
J: TRBJ1-4
D: .
size: .
CDR3: CASNRQAPNEKLFF
DNA: TGTGCCAGCAACCGACAGGCCCCTAATGAAAAACTGTTTTTT

V: TRBV29-1
J: TRBJ1-1
D: .
size: many
CDR3: CSVLLPGLLEAFF
DNA: TGCAGCGTTCTGCTTCCGGGACTCCTCGAAGCTTTCTTT